What follows are 29 T cell receptor beta chains derived from one specimen sequenced in a study of T cell changes during pregnancy in multiple sclerosis (dated by TCRdb to about 2019). Library method: the immunoSEQ multiplex PCR assay. The immuneACCESS repertoire file appears here via TCRdb, limited to in-frame rearrangements. These files lack a portion of the clones; in checked studies, under half of the deficit traces to unresolved V genes, and the cause of the others is not known. In this sample the table shows about 23,000 clones, about 88% of which occur a single time. Under 10% of the sample is taken by the ten largest. This specimen was CD8+ T cells from peripheral blood mononuclear cells, taken after pregnancy. The receptors were gathered from a female donor with multiple sclerosis, enrolled in a pregnancy study.

This clone has just one count. The junction departs from germline at one end; a sequencing error may be responsible. The gene calls are TRBV4-1 and TRBJ2-3; D perhaps matches TRBD1 (6 bases). The length of the CDR3 is 12 residues. Germline loops: CDR1 MGHRA, CDR2 YSYEKL. CDR3 bases: TGCGCCAGCAGCCAAGGGATACAGGGAGAGTCATTT. Translating gives CASSQGIQGESF.

This clone was found once. This chain uses TRBV4-1 with TRBJ1-5, with 10 bases that match TRBD1. V was pared by 3 bases and J by 2 bases, with 7 bases of the junction left unmatched. Germline V gene lookup returns CDR1 MGHRA and CDR2 YSYEKL. The CDR3 extends over 17 amino acids. The CDR3 sequence: CASSHPGQGTGNQPQHF. CDR3 coding DNA: TGCGCCAGCAGCCATCCGGGACAGGGGACGGGCAATCAGCCCCAGCATTTT.

V usage is TRBV19 and J usage is TRBJ2-1; perhaps TRBD2 as D (6 bases). The V gene lost 1 base and the J gene lost 3 bases, with 10 bases spanning the gap. The germline CDR1 and CDR2 sequences are LNHDA and SQIVND (reference sequence). CDR3 length equals 15 residues. CDR3 coding DNA: TGTGCCAGTAGTATAGGCGCGGGGTTCTACAATGAGCAGTTCTTC. Residues: CASSIGAGFYNEQFF.

This clone was recorded only once. The chain employs TRBV9 and TRBJ2-2, with 12 bases matching TRBD1. The CDR3 is 19 residues long. The ends lost 0 bases at V and 3 bases at J; junction bases unmatched: 9. The germline V gene has CDR1 SGDLS and CDR2 YYNGEE. The CDR3: CASSVDPGQGAKDTGELFF. DNA of the CDR3: TGTGCCAGCAGCGTAGACCCGGGACAGGGGGCTAAGGACACCGGGGAGCTGTTTTTT. Using reference TRBV9 and TRBJ2-2 for the parts outside the CDR3, the full variable domain is DSGVTQTPKHLITATGQRVTLRCSPRSGDLSVYWYQQSLDQGLQFLIQYYNGEERAKGNILERFSAQQFPDLHSELNLSSLELGDSALYFCASSVDPGQGAKDTGELFFGEGSRLTVL.

This chain connects TRBV19 to TRBJ2-1; 8 bases agree with TRBD1. CDR3 length: 15 amino acids. From germline, CDR1 is LNHDA and CDR2 SQIVND (reference sequence). Germline trimming cut 1 base from V and 3 bases from J; bases unmatched to any gene: 2. The CDR3 protein is CASSIGQGYYNEQFF. In DNA, the CDR3 is TGTGCCAGTAGTATAGGACAGGGGTACTACAATGAGCAGTTCTTC.

This clone was detected only a few times. The rearrangement links TRBV4-3 to TRBJ2-2, with 11 bases matching TRBD2. The CDR3 loop spans 19 amino acids. Germline V gives CDR1 LGHNA, CDR2 YSLEER. The V gene end was trimmed by 1 base and the J gene end by 5 bases; junction bases not matched to a gene: 12. CDR3 loop: CASSQGANSGRAYTGELFF. In DNA form, the CDR3 reads TGCGCCAGCAGCCAAGGGGCCAATAGCGGGAGGGCGTATACCGGGGAGCTGTTTTTT.

The chain combines TRBV20-1 with TRBJ1-2; D is unresolved. The CDR3 is made up of 10 amino acids. The germline V gene encodes CDR1 DFQATT and CDR2 SNEGSKA (reference sequence). Deletions cut 7 bases from V and 6 bases from J, with 9 bases between. In DNA, the CDR3 is TGCAGTGTTACCCTAGATGGCTACACCTTC. This gives the protein CSVTLDGYTF.

The genes are TRBV15 and TRBJ2-7; 8 nucleotides align to TRBD1. The CDR3 contains 16 residues. The junction had 7 bases not matched to a gene; V was cut back by 3 bases and J by 0 bases. From germline, CDR1 is LNHNV and CDR2 YYDKDF (reference sequence). The CDR3 protein is CATSRDRVDSSYEQYF. The CDR3 region has the DNA TGTGCCACCAGCAGGGACAGGGTAGATAGCTCCTACGAGCAGTACTTC.

The rearrangement uses TRBV28 and TRBJ1-2; D perhaps matches TRBD1 (6 bases). Germline values: CDR1 MDHEN, CDR2 SYDVKM. The CDR3 is 12 residues long. Trimming stripped 5 bases from V and 8 bases from J, with 12 bases between. The CDR3 sequence is CASSDRYFGYTF. CDR3 bases: TGTGCCAGCAGTGACAGGTATTTCGGCTACACCTTC.

The chain links TRBV5-1 to TRBJ2-7; unclear D gene. Germline V CDR1 and CDR2: SGHRS, YFSETQ. The CDR3 contains 13 residues. Trimming stripped 4 bases from V and 0 bases from J, with 8 bases between. The CDR3 loop reads CASSVASSYEQYF. DNA for the CDR3: TGCGCCAGCAGCGTAGCTAGCTCCTACGAGCAGTACTTC.

This clone has just a few counts. The CDR3 DNA is TGCGCCAGCAGCCCGACGCCGACAGGGGAGCATGAAAAACTGTTTTTT. Translated: CASSPTPTGEHEKLFF. This chain links TRBV4-1 with TRBJ1-4; 8 positions agree with TRBD1. Per germline, CDR1 MGHRA and CDR2 YSYEKL. Trimming removed 4 bases from V and 6 bases from J; junction bases left unmatched: 10. The CDR3 covers 16 residues.

V gene TRBV9 combines with J gene TRBJ2-7; 10 bases match TRBD1. CDR3 size: 14 residues. With V trimmed by 2 bases and J by 4 bases, 3 bases remained unmatched. Germline CDR1 is SGDLS and CDR2 is YYNGEE. CDR3 amino acids: CASSVGQGLYEQYF. CDR3 coding DNA: TGTGCCAGCAGCGTGGGACAGGGGCTTTACGAGCAGTACTTC.

The rearrangement links TRBV11-2 to TRBJ2-7; 7 positions agree with TRBD1. Germline values: CDR1 SGHAT, CDR2 FQNNGV. This CDR3 has 17 residues. With 6 bases clipped from V and 1 base from J, the junction kept 15 bases outside the gene matches. In DNA form, the CDR3 reads TGTGCCAGCAGGGACGACCGACAGGGACCGAGGTCCTACGAGCAGTACTTC. It translates to CASRDDRQGPRSYEQYF.

The chain has TRBV14 and TRBJ2-1, with TRBD2 matching over 10 bases. The CDR3 length is 19 residues. V shed 4 bases, J shed 1 base, and the junction held 13 bases outside the gene matches. Germline CDR1 SGHDN, CDR2 FVKESK. Here the CDR3 DNA reads TGTGCCAGCAGCCCGATGGCAGCGGGAGGGCCCTCATCCTACAATGAGCAGTTCTTC. Its translation is CASSPMAAGGPSSYNEQFF.

The chain employs TRBV10-1 and TRBJ2-3; 8 bases fit TRBD1. Germline loops: CDR1 WNHNN, CDR2 SYGVQD (reference sequence). The junction had 11 bases not matched to a gene; V was cut back by 3 bases and J by 6 bases. The CDR3 is 16 amino acids. The CDR3: CASSETGTGSIDTQYF. DNA of the CDR3: TGCGCCAGCAGTGAAACCGGGACAGGAAGTATCGATACGCAGTATTTT.

This clone was seen more than once but under ten times. This chain connects TRBV4-1 to TRBJ1-5, with 7 bases identical to TRBD1. The CDR3 runs 18 residues. Unmatched junction bases numbered 17, after V lost 4 bases and J lost 5 bases. The germline V gene encodes CDR1 MGHRA and CDR2 YSYEKL. CDR3 in DNA: TGCGCCAGCAGCCCAACGGCTTCGAAACAGGGGTGGTATCAGCCCCAGCATTTT. It translates to CASSPTASKQGWYQPQHF.

The chain recombines TRBV19 with TRBJ2-2, with D unresolved. V dropped 7 bases and J dropped 5 bases, with 11 bases sitting between them. The V gene's germline CDR1 is LNHDA and CDR2 SQIVND (reference sequence). This CDR3 is built from 13 residues. The CDR3 reads CASTGFSTGELFF. The CDR3 DNA is TGTGCCAGTACCGGGTTCTCGACCGGGGAGCTGTTTTTT. Full variable domain (outside the CDR3, taken from reference TRBV19 and TRBJ2-2): DGGITQSPKYLFRKEGQNVTLSCEQNLNHDAMYWYRQDPGQGLRLIYYSQIVNDFQKGDIAEGYSVSREKKESFPLTVTSAQKNPTAFYLCASTGFSTGELFFGEGSRLTVL.

The chain uses TRBV2 and TRBJ2-3; maybe TRBD1 (5 bases). The CDR3 covers 14 residues. V was trimmed by 3 bases and J by 0 bases, leaving 7 bases between them. Germline V gene sequence: CDR1 SNHLY, CDR2 FYNNEI. CDR3 in amino acids: CASSDHRSTDTQYF. CDR3 DNA: TGTGCCAGCAGTGACCACAGGAGCACAGATACGCAGTATTTT.

The V gene is TRBV6-5, the J gene TRBJ1-1; no clear D gene. CDR3 length: 15 residues. The V end was cut by 5 bases, the J end by 3 bases, with 16 bases between. Per the germline V gene, CDR1 is MNHEY and CDR2 is SVGAGI. Here the CDR3 DNA reads TGTGCCAGCAGTCGGCCTGAGGGAGGTTACACTGAAGCTTTCTTT. It is translated as CASSRPEGGYTEAFF.

J is TRBJ2-7 and V is TRBV28; 7 bases are a match to TRBD2. Trimming removed 5 bases from V and 5 bases from J; junction bases left unmatched: 15. The CDR3 is 16 residues long. Germline CDR1 MDHEN, CDR2 SYDVKM. The CDR3 DNA reads as TGTGCCAGCAGTCCCCTAGAGGCCGGGGGGTCGGACGAGCAGTACTTC. As protein: CASSPLEAGGSDEQYF.

This chain connects TRBV11-2 to TRBJ2-2, with a possible D match to TRBD2 (6 bases). Germline CDR1 and CDR2: SGHAT and FQNNGV. This CDR3 is 17 amino acids long. Trimming cost V 4 bases and J 5 bases, with 20 bases left between them. CDR3 amino acids: CASSSQRGASGTGELFF. The CDR3 region has the DNA TGTGCCAGCAGCTCACAACGAGGGGCCAGCGGGACCGGGGAGCTGTTTTTT. Looking up the rest from reference TRBV11-2 and TRBJ2-2 gives the full variable domain: EAGVAQSPRYKIIEKRQSVAFWCNPISGHATLYWYQQILGQGPKLLIQFQNNGVVDDSQLPKDRFSAERLKGVDSTLKIQPAKLEDSAVYLCASSSQRGASGTGELFFGEGSRLTVL.

V and J are TRBV9 and TRBJ2-3, with 9 bases lining up with TRBD2. The length of the CDR3 is 15 residues. The ends lost 4 bases at V and 0 bases at J; junction bases unmatched: 3. Per the germline V gene, CDR1 is SGDLS and CDR2 is YYNGEE. The CDR3 DNA sequence: TGTGCCAGCAGCCCAGGACTAGCGAGCACAGATACGCAGTATTTT. It yields the protein CASSPGLASTDTQYF.

The rearrangement uses TRBV2 and TRBJ2-3; 7 nucleotides align to TRBD2. The CDR3 is 15 amino acids. Germline CDR1 is SNHLY and CDR2 is FYNNEI. The trim removed 2 bases at V and 6 bases at J, leaving 8 bases unmatched. The CDR3 protein is CASSETGTIYDTQYF. CDR3 nucleotide sequence: TGTGCCAGCAGTGAAACCGGGACTATATACGATACGCAGTATTTT.

The V gene is TRBV13, the J gene TRBJ2-5; D gene unclear. TRBJ2-7 matches the DNA end more closely, so the J call is doubtful. The CDR3 totals 15 residues. The germline gives CDR1 PRHDT, CDR2 FYEKMQ (reference sequence). CDR3 residues: CASSLWRVAAYEQYF. The CDR3 DNA sequence: TGTGCCAGCAGCCTCTGGAGAGTCGCAGCCTACGAGCAGTACTTC.

The J gene is TRBJ1-5, the V gene TRBV27; TRBD1 agrees at 8 bases. Germline-derived CDR1 and CDR2 are MNHEY and SMNVEV (reference sequence). The CDR3 contains 16 residues. Germline trimming cut 5 bases from V and 6 bases from J; bases unmatched to any gene: 12. The CDR3 DNA sequence: TGTGCCAGCAGTCCCATCGACAGGGGTTGGAGTCAGCCCCAGCATTTT. The encoded protein is CASSPIDRGWSQPQHF.

The gene calls are TRBV6-1 and TRBJ2-1, with 8 positions matching TRBD2. V trimming: 1 base; J trimming: 4 bases; junction bases outside the gene matches: 6. The CDR3 sequence is 16 residues long. Per germline, CDR1 MNHNS and CDR2 SASEGT. This CDR3 is CASSEVAGGLYNEQFF. CDR3 bases: TGTGCCAGCAGTGAAGTGGCGGGAGGCCTGTACAATGAGCAGTTCTTC.

In this sample, this clone turned up many times. This CDR3 is CARSVQGSGMYYEQYF. CDR3 DNA sequence: TGTGCCAGAAGCGTCCAGGGTAGCGGGATGTATTACGAGCAGTACTTC. The chain has TRBV7-5 and TRBJ2-7; the listed D gene, TRBD2, was not tested against the DNA. TRBV7-5 is recorded as a pseudogene. The CDR3 is made up of 16 amino acids.

V usage is TRBV2 and J usage is TRBJ2-3; TRBD2 aligns across 10 bases. CDR1 SNHLY and CDR2 FYNNEI come from the germline V gene. With 10 bases clipped from V and 5 bases from J, the junction kept 6 bases outside the gene matches. The CDR3 length is 13 residues. DNA of the CDR3: TGTGCCACCTCCGGACTAGCGGAAGATACGCAGTATTTT. It specifies CATSGLAEDTQYF.

This sequence joins TRBV10-2 and TRBJ1-2; 7 positions agree with TRBD1. Per germline, CDR1 WSHSY and CDR2 SAAADI. The CDR3 has 15 residues. The ends lost 0 bases at V and 5 bases at J; junction bases unmatched: 6. In DNA form, the CDR3 reads TGCGCCAGCAGTGAGTCGACGGAGGGGGCTTATGGCTACACCTTC. Its protein is CASSESTEGAYGYTF.